This T cell receptor beta chain comes out of a study of blood T cells in healthy people across ages. To note about this clonotype: Its matching antigen is unknown.

Study-wide results and limits: With donor CMV status unknown, expanded clonotype changes were possibly confounded. When set beside aged donors, long-lived donors presented more naive CD4+ cells and higher diversity.

Primed by a sample-barcoded 5' primer and a J-beta primer mix, a second PCR proceeded for about 7 to 11 cycles. TCRdb re-analysed the 5' RACE reads in MiXCR, keeping a single row per CDR3 protein. The sample has roughly 1,800,000 distinct CDR3 sequences; about 50% are singletons. The specimen was blood. The receptor's source is a woman in her forties in good health.

As DNA, the CDR3 is TGCAGCGTTGATGGGCGGCTTCAGGGCAATGAGCAGTACTTC. It translates to CSVDGRLQGNEQYF. The chain is built from TRBV29-1 and TRBJ2-7; D is possibly TRBD1 (5 bases). Germline V CDR1 and CDR2: SQVTM, ANQGSEA. Trimming removed 3 bases at V and 7 bases at J, with 19 bases between. CDR3 length: 14 residues.